Here is one T cell receptor (beta chain) with its context. Its antigen is unknown. Nothing much larger sits one base from this clone, and base qualities are not available. Receptor amplification or capture employed the immunoSEQ multiplex PCR assay. The multiplex PCR relied on a mix of 60 forward primers for TCR Vbeta segments and 13 reverse primers for TCR Jbeta segments. Amplification of the CDR3 region of rearranged TCR beta genes was performed with a multiplex PCR assay on genomic DNA. The amplified TCR beta libraries were sequenced on the Illumina HiSeq System as 87-base-pair reads. Per the authors' processing: Across the roughly 640 repertoires, a later analysis counted tens of millions of unique TCR beta chains, roughly 11 million of which were shared by at least two donors. A nearest-neighbor algorithm error-corrected the raw reads and collapsed the reads into unique sequences, merging closely related sequences to remove PCR and sequencing errors. CDR3 sequences were aligned to IMGT reference sequences to assign V, D and J gene segments. For a sequence to be retained, a match of at least six nucleotides to both a V gene segment and a J gene segment was required. A rearrangement was called productive if the CDR3 had no stop codons and remained in frame with V and J, and every other rearrangement was called non-productive. CDR3 was defined according to IMGT convention as the region running from the second conserved V-encoded cysteine to the conserved J-encoded phenylalanine. Sequences without an unambiguous match to a single V gene segment were excluded from the earlier analysis of several hundred of the donors. An earlier analysis of around 600 of the donors classified V segments as functional when productive rearrangements were above 56.7% and as segregating when the standard deviation between donors was above 5%. A statistical classification framework was built for diagnosing cytomegalovirus status from the catalog of TCR beta chain sequences. V and J gene assignment, in a later analysis, came from comparing TCR nucleotide sequences with IMGT/GENE-DB human TR gene sequences. The TCRdist pipeline was used in a later analysis to assign CDR3 sequences and most-parsimonious VDJ recombination scenarios. A later analysis defined each TCR beta chain by its CDR3 amino acid sequence plus V-gene family, and excluded reads lacking a unique V-gene family. To address suspected cross-contamination and a sequencing artifact, a later analysis removed roughly 580 highly shared, low-generation-probability nucleotide sequences. A later analysis calculated a clonal expansion index for each public chain from normalized within-repertoire ranks of inferred template counts. In a later analysis, generation probabilities were computed using a VDJ recombination model fitted to out-of-frame rearrangements, and the results were checked against IGoR. A later analysis scored TCR-TCR, TCR-HLA and TCR-CMV co-occurrence with hypergeometric tests, applying a repertoire-size bias correction to TCR pairs. In a later analysis, false discovery rates were estimated by permuting HLA or CMV assignments 20 times. In a later analysis, co-occurring TCRs were grouped with DBSCAN, and TCRdist sequence similarity was added when clustering was performed within HLA-allele-positive subsets. Co-occurrence clustering excluded repertoires with fewer than 30,000 or more than 120,000 public chains, plus five with anomalous nucleotide sharing. Here the immuneACCESS table is served through TCRdb, limited to in-frame sequences with V and J called. Missing clones are a known gap in these copies; in checked studies unresolved V genes cover under half, and the rest lacks a known reason. V, J and clone size are those of that table, while D and trimming were read from the DNA. Counted in this sample were 99,000 or so clones; roughly 85% of them appeared once. The leading ten clones occupy approximately 6.3% of the sample.

Reading from cysteine to phenylalanine, the CDR3 counts 14 amino acids. Kept here is only the CDR3 DNA, which spans 42 bases and is read in frame from base 1. The V end gives up 6 bases and the J end 7 bases, leaving 6 bases in the junction not matched to a gene. The germline V gene yields MDHEN for CDR1 and SYDVKM for CDR2. The data were obtained in a study of cytomegalovirus exposure and HLA in healthy donors (dated by TCRdb to about 2017). General notes on the study: An earlier analysis of a few hundred of the donors reported around 280 Gb of sequence data and around 120 million unique TCR beta sequences obtained from about 180 million T cells. Class I and class II HLA loci were covered by the typing at four-digit resolution. Typing coverage varied by locus: about 620-640 donors for A, B, C, DRB1 and DQB1; roughly 500 for DQA1; about 590 for DPA1; about 450 for DPB1. The later analysis used no new phenotypic data to find candidate immune exposures, relying instead on TCR beta sequences and their occurrence across donors. The study aimed to test whether signatures of past pathogen exposure could be identified by cataloging public T cell receptors. Using immunosequencing, the study profiled T cell repertoires from around 680 subjects and related those repertoires to cytomegalovirus serostatus. Along with the approximately 670-subject first cohort, a separate validation cohort of about 110 different subjects was used. To decide whether each TCR beta V gene segment behaved as functional or pseudogenic, an earlier analysis of some 600 of the donors relied on high-throughput TCR beta sequencing. To predict cytomegalovirus infection status, the study combined high-throughput TCR immunosequencing, statistical association of individual TCRs with disease status, and machine learning. Donor age, sex, ethnicity and CMV serostatus were compiled together with the repertoire data. Roughly 300 gigabases of sequencing data and 70 million to 85 million unique TCR sequences were included in an early release covering around 650 HLA-typed donors. Among several hundred genotyped donors of the cohort, an average of around 250,000 unique TCR beta nucleotide sequences was sequenced per donor, of which about 18% were non-productive. To study patterns of TCR occurrence, a later analysis re-analyzed previously published TCR beta repertoires from 500 to 850 donors and added high-resolution HLA genotyping. Of the roughly 400 genotyped donors, 65% to 90% fell in the genetic ancestry cluster associated with self-reported Caucasian donors. Five DR-DQ haplotypes were handled as single units for association and clustering, since linkage in the cohort was strong. A later genetic analysis took genome-wide SNP genotypes for about three fifths of the 666 donors and used that subset as a discovery cohort. All discovery cohort repertoires had been generated using a single sequencing platform.

The cohort consisted of 600 to 750 healthy bone marrow donors. All cohort members were sampled while nominally healthy, although unrecorded immune exposures were likely present. The donor tested CMV seropositive, placing the donor among the roughly 300 seropositive members of the cohort. Each donor provided a peripheral blood sample, and peripheral blood mononuclear cells were used for TCR beta sequencing. The Qiagen DNeasy Blood Extraction Kit was used to extract genomic DNA from the blood cell samples. Overall study outcomes, separate from this receptor: Cytomegalovirus status was reported to be diagnosed by the classifier with high specificity and sensitivity in both the original and validation cohorts. A further reported finding was that TCR beta sequences accurately predicted the HLA-A and HLA-B alleles for most subjects in the first cohort. According to a later genetic analysis, donors in an Asian-associated ancestry cluster had fewer N-insertions in productive TCRs than the approximately 700-donor mean. Sequencing depth was assumed to be roughly uniform across donors in the presence/absence analyses, though that assumption may not hold. Some IMGT-functional V segments, including TRBV6-2 and TRBV6-3, could not be told apart with the 87-base-pair reads, so those segments were excluded. Because counts were too low, some 17 rarely observed V segments, including chromosome 9 orphons, were excluded from the earlier analysis of a few hundred of the donors. Most TCR sequences were seen in very few donors, while some public TCRs were found in many individuals. In a later analysis, HLA-associated TCR beta chains showed more clonal expansion and lower generation probabilities than non-associated chains that were equally common. V-gene and J-gene trimming of TCR beta chains was associated with a missense DCLRE1C variant in a later genetic analysis, and the association was replicated in an independent cohort. According to the authors, the approach could potentially be generalized to other disease states and immunological phenotypes. A later analysis reported that several top co-occurrence clusters appeared linked to parvovirus B19, influenza, CMV and Epstein-Barr virus. HLA typing was unavailable for some donors at each locus, so association tests used only the typed subset. Specific HLA alleles were associated with 15,000 to 20,000 TCR beta sequences at a false discovery rate of 0.05 in a later analysis. Assigning TCR associations to individual alleles was difficult when HLA alleles, especially DR and DQ, strongly co-occurred. An earlier analysis of 587 of the donors showed that most TCR beta V segments appeared in productive rearrangements either about 87% or about 30% of the time, which broadly matched IMGT annotations. A group of highly shared sequence variants was considered likely to be a technical artifact of the sequencing pipeline. Linkage disequilibrium might explain the correlated functional status among segregating V segments, but an unknown experimental factor could not be excluded. A later analysis found that most CMV-associated TCR beta chains appeared HLA-restricted, with HLA associations seemingly driven largely by CMV exposure. The cohort was sequenced for TCR beta chains only, and without alpha or paired-chain data the features that could be detected were limited. CMV serostatus was the only immune exposure information available for the cohort. In vitro tests confirmed that a few of the cytomegalovirus-associated TCR beta chains recognize cytomegalovirus antigens. A total of fewer than 200 TCR beta chains were listed by the study as associated with cytomegalovirus. According to a later analysis, TCR association rates differed among HLA loci, with DRB1 alleles showing the most associated TCRs and HLA-C alleles showing the fewest.

This clonotype was sampled from a man between 60 and 75 years old in good health and CMV-seropositive. The sequencing sample was made of PBMCs. Recombination linked TRBV28 to TRBJ1-4; the junction holds 9 bases that match TRBD1. The sequenced DNA: TGTGCCAGCAGCCCGGGACAGGGTCCTGAAAAACTGTTTTTT. It translates to CASSPGQGPEKLFF.